This T cell receptor (beta chain) was found in a study of kidney transplant recipient with SARS-CoV-2 infection. This clonotype appeared many times. V lost 5 bases and J lost 3; bases outside the gene matches: 22. The germline CDR1 and CDR2 sequences are MDHEN and SYDVKM. This CDR3 region has 21 residues. TCRdb itself ran the reads through MiXCR, one entry per CDR3 protein. The sample includes about 250,000 distinct CDR3 sequences, under 35% seen only once; the top ten take roughly 7.3%. The sequences come from a blood sample, collected at baseline and between days 110 and 120 from a kidney transplant recipient. This clonotype was sampled from a male patient between 25 and 39 years old who had COVID-19 and was a kidney transplant recipient. Some T cells could come from the graft donor. The chain couples TRBV28 to TRBJ2-3, with 11 bases aligning to TRBD2. The CDR3 loop reads CASSKPGTSGVWSYLTDTQYF. The CDR3 DNA reads TGTGCCAGCAGTAAACCCGGGACTAGCGGAGTTTGGTCCTATTTGACAGATACGCAGTATTTT.